A selection of T cell receptor beta chains follows, all from one sample in a study of patients and donors after allogeneic stem cell transplantation. A single record per CDR3 protein comes from TCRdb applying MiXCR to the RT-PCR reads. The table has approximately 140,000 distinct CDR3 sequences, 37% seen once. The sequenced material came from blood, either unsorted or a sorted T cell fraction (not recorded which). The receptors come from a human donor who was either an allogeneic HSCT recipient or a stem cell or donor lymphocyte infusion donor (not recorded which). It is not recorded whose cells these are; they may come from a transplant donor. CDR3s include the opening cysteine and the closing phenylalanine or tryptophan. Each record gives: D gene, clone size, J gene, V gene, CDR3 DNA, CDR3 protein. D genes are given only for firm matches. Clone size, where shown, is once, few, many, or a class for clones that have expanded.

d_call: NA
clone_size: NA
j_call: TRBJ2-3
v_call: TRBV20-1
cdr3_nt: TGCAGTGCTAGAGGGTGGACAAACACAGATACGCAGTATTTT
cdr3_aa: CSARGWTNTDTQYF

d_call: NA
clone_size: NA
j_call: TRBJ1-1
v_call: TRBV28
cdr3_nt: TGTGCCAGCAGTGGAGGGACATCTGAAGCTTTCTTT
cdr3_aa: CASSGGTSEAFF

d_call: TRBD1
clone_size: once
j_call: TRBJ2-1
v_call: TRBV7-3
cdr3_nt: TGTGCCAGCAGCCAAGGACAGGGGGTACAATCTGGTGAGCAGTTCTTC
cdr3_aa: CASSQGQGVQSGEQFF

d_call: NA
clone_size: once
j_call: TRBJ2-2
v_call: TRBV5-1
cdr3_nt: TGCGCCAGCAGCTTGGAGTACGGGGAGCTGTTTTTT
cdr3_aa: CASSLEYGELFF

d_call: TRBD2
clone_size: NA
j_call: TRBJ2-7
v_call: TRBV5-6
cdr3_nt: TGTGCCAGCAGCTGGGACGGGACTATTTCCGAGCAGTACTTC
cdr3_aa: CASSWDGTISEQYF

d_call: NA
clone_size: many
j_call: TRBJ1-6
v_call: TRBV3-1
cdr3_nt: TGTGCCAGCAGCCAAGCGAAGACTTATAATTCACCCCTCCACTTT
cdr3_aa: CASSQAKTYNSPLHF

d_call: TRBD1
clone_size: NA
j_call: TRBJ2-7
v_call: TRBV12-3/TRBV12-4
cdr3_nt: TGTGCCAGCAGTTTCTCACACGGACAGGAATTTAAGGACGAGCAGTACTTC
cdr3_aa: CASSFSHGQEFKDEQYF

d_call: NA
clone_size: NA
j_call: TRBJ1-4
v_call: TRBV12-3/TRBV12-4
cdr3_nt: TGTGCCAGCAGCACGGAGGAAAAACTGTTTTTT
cdr3_aa: CASSTEEKLFF

d_call: TRBD1
clone_size: few
j_call: TRBJ1-5
v_call: TRBV5-1
cdr3_nt: TGCGCCAGCAGCCCGACAGGGAATAGCAATCAGCCCCAGCATTTT
cdr3_aa: CASSPTGNSNQPQHF

d_call: NA
clone_size: NA
j_call: TRBJ1-3
v_call: TRBV28
cdr3_nt: TGTGCCAGCAGGCCCCTAGAGGGGGTGGCTGGAAACACCATATATTTT
cdr3_aa: CASRPLEGVAGNTIYF

d_call: NA
clone_size: NA
j_call: TRBJ1-1
v_call: TRBV20-1
cdr3_nt: TGCAGCCCTTCTCGGGGGTCCGAAGCTTTCTTT
cdr3_aa: CSPSRGSEAFF

d_call: NA
clone_size: NA
j_call: TRBJ1-5
v_call: TRBV9
cdr3_nt: TGTGCCAGCAGCGTAAACAGCAATCAGCCCCAGCATTTT
cdr3_aa: CASSVNSNQPQHF

d_call: NA
clone_size: NA
j_call: TRBJ1-4
v_call: TRBV19
cdr3_nt: TGTGCCAGTAGGCCAGGGGCAGAGACTGCAAAACTGTTTTTT
cdr3_aa: CASRPGAETAKLFF

d_call: NA
clone_size: many
j_call: TRBJ1-6
v_call: TRBV5-1
cdr3_nt: TGCGCCAGCAGCTTGGAACAGGGAGGGCTTCCCCTCCACTTT
cdr3_aa: CASSLEQGGLPLHF

d_call: NA
clone_size: NA
j_call: TRBJ1-5
v_call: TRBV12-3/TRBV12-4
cdr3_nt: TGTGCCAGCAGCCCTACGGGGTATAGTAGTCAGCCCCAGCATTTT
cdr3_aa: CASSPTGYSSQPQHF

d_call: TRBD2
clone_size: NA
j_call: TRBJ2-3
v_call: TRBV6-5
cdr3_nt: TGTGCCAGCAGTTCCACGGGACTAGCTCTCACAGATACGCAGTATTTT
cdr3_aa: CASSSTGLALTDTQYF

d_call: NA
clone_size: NA
j_call: TRBJ2-2
v_call: TRBV6-5
cdr3_nt: TGTGCCAGCAGCCCGGTGGCGGGGGCCCTCACCGGGGAGCTGTTTTTT
cdr3_aa: CASSPVAGALTGELFF

d_call: NA
clone_size: few
j_call: TRBJ1-2
v_call: TRBV9
cdr3_nt: TGTGCCAGCAGCGTCGAGGCAAGCTATGGCTACACCTTC
cdr3_aa: CASSVEASYGYTF

d_call: NA
clone_size: NA
j_call: TRBJ2-2
v_call: TRBV12-3/TRBV12-4
cdr3_nt: TGTGCCAGCAGTGGGTCGAACACCGGGGAGCTGTTTTTT
cdr3_aa: CASSGSNTGELFF

d_call: NA
clone_size: few
j_call: TRBJ2-2
v_call: TRBV7-9
cdr3_nt: TGTGCCAGCAGCTCCGAGGGGACCGGGGAGCTGTTTTTT
cdr3_aa: CASSSEGTGELFF

d_call: NA
clone_size: NA
j_call: TRBJ1-1
v_call: TRBV27
cdr3_nt: TGTGCCAGCAGTATTTCCGGATTTAACACTGAAGCTTTCTTT
cdr3_aa: CASSISGFNTEAFF

d_call: NA
clone_size: NA
j_call: TRBJ2-2
v_call: TRBV6-2/TRBV6-3
cdr3_nt: TGTGCCAGCAGTTACTCTCGAACGACCGGGGAGCTGTTTTTT
cdr3_aa: CASSYSRTTGELFF

d_call: NA
clone_size: few
j_call: TRBJ1-2
v_call: TRBV11-1
cdr3_nt: TGTGCCAGCGGGCAAGAGGGTGGCTACACCTTC
cdr3_aa: CASGQEGGYTF

d_call: NA
clone_size: NA
j_call: TRBJ1-1
v_call: TRBV29-1
cdr3_nt: TGCAGCGTTGGGCTAGGGGTGAACACTGAAGCTTTCTTT
cdr3_aa: CSVGLGVNTEAFF

d_call: TRBD1
clone_size: NA
j_call: TRBJ1-1
v_call: TRBV18
cdr3_nt: TGTGCCAGCTCACCCGGACAGGGCCTGGAAGCTTTCTTT
cdr3_aa: CASSPGQGLEAFF

d_call: NA
clone_size: few
j_call: TRBJ1-1
v_call: TRBV12-3/TRBV12-4
cdr3_nt: TGTGCCAGCAGTGCAGGGGTTCCCATGAACACTGAAGCTTTCTTT
cdr3_aa: CASSAGVPMNTEAFF

d_call: TRBD1
clone_size: few
j_call: TRBJ1-2
v_call: TRBV6-5
cdr3_nt: TGTGCCAGCAGGGGGACAGGGTTGTATGGCTACACCTTC
cdr3_aa: CASRGTGLYGYTF

d_call: TRBD1
clone_size: NA
j_call: TRBJ1-5
v_call: TRBV12-3/TRBV12-4
cdr3_nt: TGTGCCAGCAGTTCTAGGGGGCTCGGTCAGCCCCAGCATTTT
cdr3_aa: CASSSRGLGQPQHF

d_call: NA
clone_size: few
j_call: TRBJ2-1
v_call: TRBV9
cdr3_nt: TGTGCCAGCAGCTCTGTAGGCAATGAGCAGTTCTTC
cdr3_aa: CASSSVGNEQFF

d_call: TRBD1
clone_size: NA
j_call: TRBJ1-2
v_call: TRBV6-1
cdr3_nt: TGTGCCAGCCGGACAGGGGAGCGCTATGGCTACACCTTC
cdr3_aa: CASRTGERYGYTF

d_call: TRBD2
clone_size: NA
j_call: TRBJ2-5
v_call: TRBV20-1
cdr3_nt: TGCAGTGCTAGAATCGGACTAGCGGGGACCCAAGAGACCCAGTACTTC
cdr3_aa: CSARIGLAGTQETQYF

d_call: NA
clone_size: NA
j_call: TRBJ1-3
v_call: TRBV29-1
cdr3_nt: TGCAGCGTTGAAGAATCCAAAGGTGTCGGAAACACCATATATTTT
cdr3_aa: CSVEESKGVGNTIYF

d_call: TRBD1
clone_size: NA
j_call: TRBJ2-5
v_call: TRBV5-1
cdr3_nt: TGCGCCAGCAGCACTGACAGGGCGGAAGAGACCCAGTACTTC
cdr3_aa: CASSTDRAEETQYF

d_call: TRBD1
clone_size: NA
j_call: TRBJ2-7
v_call: TRBV9
cdr3_nt: TGTGCCAGCAGCACCGGGACAGGGGGAAGCGAGCAGTACTTC
cdr3_aa: CASSTGTGGSEQYF

d_call: NA
clone_size: NA
j_call: TRBJ1-2
v_call: TRBV12-3/TRBV12-4
cdr3_nt: TGTGCCAGCAGCCCGGGCCGGCGGGGAGGCTACACCTTC
cdr3_aa: CASSPGRRGGYTF